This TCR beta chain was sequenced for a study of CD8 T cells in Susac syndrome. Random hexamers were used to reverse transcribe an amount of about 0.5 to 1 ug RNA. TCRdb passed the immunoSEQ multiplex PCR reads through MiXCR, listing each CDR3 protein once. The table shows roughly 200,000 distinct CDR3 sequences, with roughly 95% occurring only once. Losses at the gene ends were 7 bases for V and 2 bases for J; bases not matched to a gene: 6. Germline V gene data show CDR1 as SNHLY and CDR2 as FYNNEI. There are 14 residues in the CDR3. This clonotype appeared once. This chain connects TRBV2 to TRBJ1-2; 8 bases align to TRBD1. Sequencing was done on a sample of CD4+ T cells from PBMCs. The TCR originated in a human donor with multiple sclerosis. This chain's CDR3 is CASNPDRVNYGYTF. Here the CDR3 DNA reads TGTGCCAGCAACCCGGACAGGGTCAACTATGGCTACACCTTC.